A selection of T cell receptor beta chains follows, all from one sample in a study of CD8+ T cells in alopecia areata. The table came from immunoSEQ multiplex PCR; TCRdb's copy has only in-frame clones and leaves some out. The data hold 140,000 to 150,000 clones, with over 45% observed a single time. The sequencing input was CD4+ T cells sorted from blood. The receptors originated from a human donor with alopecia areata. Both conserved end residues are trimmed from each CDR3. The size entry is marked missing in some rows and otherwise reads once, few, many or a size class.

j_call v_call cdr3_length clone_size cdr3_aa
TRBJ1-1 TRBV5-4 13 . ASSLAWTGGGEAF
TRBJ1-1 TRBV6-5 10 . ASSRMNTEAF
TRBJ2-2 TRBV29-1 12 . SATLAGGAGELF
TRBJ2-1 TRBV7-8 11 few ASRLAGANEQF
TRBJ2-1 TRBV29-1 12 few SVDGQGGRNEQF
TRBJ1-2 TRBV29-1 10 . SVGDRNYGYT
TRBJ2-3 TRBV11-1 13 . ASSAGGVGTDTQY
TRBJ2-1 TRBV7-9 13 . ASSRTSGRADEQF
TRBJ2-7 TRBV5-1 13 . ASRPGTANSYEQY
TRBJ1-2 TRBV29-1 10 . SVVPGLYGYT